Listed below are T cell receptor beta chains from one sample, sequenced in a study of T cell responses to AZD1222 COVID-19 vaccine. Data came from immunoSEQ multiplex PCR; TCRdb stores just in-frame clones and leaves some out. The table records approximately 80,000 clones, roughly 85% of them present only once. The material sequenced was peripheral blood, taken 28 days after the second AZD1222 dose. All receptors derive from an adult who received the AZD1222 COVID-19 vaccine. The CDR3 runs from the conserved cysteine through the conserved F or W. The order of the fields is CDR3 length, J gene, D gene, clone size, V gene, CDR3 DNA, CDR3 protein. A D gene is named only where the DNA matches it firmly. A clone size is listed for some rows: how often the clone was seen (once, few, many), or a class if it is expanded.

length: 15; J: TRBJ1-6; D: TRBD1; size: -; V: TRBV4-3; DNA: TGCGCCAGCAGCCAGGATACAGGGGGGAATTCACCCCTCCACTTT; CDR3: CASSQDTGGNSPLHF
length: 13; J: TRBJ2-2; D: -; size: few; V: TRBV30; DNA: TGTGCCTGGAGTGAAAGTATCACCGGGGAGCTGTTTTTT; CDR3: CAWSESITGELFF
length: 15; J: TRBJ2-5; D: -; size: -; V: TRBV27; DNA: TGTGCCAGCAGTTCACCTCGAACAGGCCAGGAGACCCAGTACTTC; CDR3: CASSSPRTGQETQYF
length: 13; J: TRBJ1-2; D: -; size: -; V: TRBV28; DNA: TGTGCCAGCAGTTCGACACTGGACTATGGCTACACCTTC; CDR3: CASSSTLDYGYTF
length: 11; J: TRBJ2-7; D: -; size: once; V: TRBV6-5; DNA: TGTGCCTCAACGACCGCCTACGAGCAGTACTTC; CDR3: CASTTAYEQYF
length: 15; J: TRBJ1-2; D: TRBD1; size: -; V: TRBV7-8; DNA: TGTGCCAGCAGCTTTGGACAGGGGGAGAACTATGGCTACACCTTC; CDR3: CASSFGQGENYGYTF
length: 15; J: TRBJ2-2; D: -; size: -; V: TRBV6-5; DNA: TGTGCCAGCAGCTACTCTTGGGCGGGCACCGGGGAGCTGTTTTTT; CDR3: CASSYSWAGTGELFF
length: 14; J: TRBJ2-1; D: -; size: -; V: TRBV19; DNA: TGTGCCAGTAGTATACAGAGCTCCTACAATGAGCAGTTCTTC; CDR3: CASSIQSSYNEQFF
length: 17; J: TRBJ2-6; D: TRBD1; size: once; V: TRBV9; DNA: TGTGCCAGCAGCTTTTGGACAGGCGCGGGTGGGGCCAACGTCCTGACTTTC; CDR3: CASSFWTGAGGANVLTF
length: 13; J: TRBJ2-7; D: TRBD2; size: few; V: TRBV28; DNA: TGTGCCAGCAGTTTGACTAGCGCATACGAGCAGTACTTC; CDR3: CASSLTSAYEQYF
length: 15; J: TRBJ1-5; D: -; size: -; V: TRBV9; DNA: TGTGCCAGCAGCGCAGGGCCCTCGCCGAATCAGCCCCAGCATTTT; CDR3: CASSAGPSPNQPQHF
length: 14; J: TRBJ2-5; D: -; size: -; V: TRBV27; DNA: TGTGCCAGCAGTTTATCATCCGGGGCTGTGACCCAGTACTTC; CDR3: CASSLSSGAVTQYF
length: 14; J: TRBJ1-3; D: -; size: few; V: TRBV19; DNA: TGTGCCAGTAGTTTTGGGAGCTCTGGAAACACCATATATTTT; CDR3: CASSFGSSGNTIYF
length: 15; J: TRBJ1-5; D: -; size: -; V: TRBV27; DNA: TGTGCCAGCAGTTCAGTATCCTATAGCAATCAGCCCCAGCATTTT; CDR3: CASSSVSYSNQPQHF
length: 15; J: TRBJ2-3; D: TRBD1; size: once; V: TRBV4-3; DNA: TGCGCCAGCAGCCAATTGACAGGGGCCACAGATACGCAGTATTTT; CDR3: CASSQLTGATDTQYF
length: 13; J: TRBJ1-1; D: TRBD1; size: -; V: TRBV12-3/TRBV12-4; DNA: TGTGCCAGCAGTGACAGGGGGCGTACTGAAGCTTTCTTT; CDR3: CASSDRGRTEAFF
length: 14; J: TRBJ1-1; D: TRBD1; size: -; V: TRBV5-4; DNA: TGTGCCAGCAGCTTGGGGGACACAGGGGGCGAAGCTTTCTTT; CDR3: CASSLGDTGGEAFF
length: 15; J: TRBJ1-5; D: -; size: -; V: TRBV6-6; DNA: TGTGCCAGCAGTAACGGGACGGATAGCAATCAGCCCCAGCATTTT; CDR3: CASSNGTDSNQPQHF
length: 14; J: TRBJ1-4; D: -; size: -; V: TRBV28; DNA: TGTGCCAGCAGTTTATCAGGGTATACAGAAAAACTGTTTTTT; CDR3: CASSLSGYTEKLFF
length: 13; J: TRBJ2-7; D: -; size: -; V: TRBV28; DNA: TGTGCCAGCAGGTTCGTAGGGAACTACGAGCAGTACTTC; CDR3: CASRFVGNYEQYF
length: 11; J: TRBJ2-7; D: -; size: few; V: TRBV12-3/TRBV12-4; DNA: TGTGCCAGCAGTGACAGGCTCGAGCAGTACTTC; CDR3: CASSDRLEQYF
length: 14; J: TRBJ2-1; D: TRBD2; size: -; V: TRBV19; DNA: TGTGCCAGTACTACTAGCGAGACCTACAATGAGCAGTTCTTC; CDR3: CASTTSETYNEQFF
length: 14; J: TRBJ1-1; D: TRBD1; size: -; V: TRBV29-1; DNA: TGCAGCGTTGCGGGACGACAGGGCGACACTGAAGCTTTCTTT; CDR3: CSVAGRQGDTEAFF
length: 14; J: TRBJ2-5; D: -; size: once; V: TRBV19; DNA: TGTGCCAGTAGTATTGCGGCCAGGGGAGAGACCCAGTACTTC; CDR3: CASSIAARGETQYF
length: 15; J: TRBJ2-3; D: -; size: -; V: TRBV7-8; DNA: TGTGCCAGCAGCTTGTGGGGGAGTACCACAGATACGCAGTATTTT; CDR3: CASSLWGSTTDTQYF
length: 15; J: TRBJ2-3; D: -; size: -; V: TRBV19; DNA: TGTGCCAGTAGCCCACGTCTGGGGGGCGGGGATACGCAGTATTTT; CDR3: CASSPRLGGGDTQYF
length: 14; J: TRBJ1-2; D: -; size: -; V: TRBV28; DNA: TGTGCCAGCAGTTCCGGGACACAAAACTATGGCTACACCTTC; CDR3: CASSSGTQNYGYTF
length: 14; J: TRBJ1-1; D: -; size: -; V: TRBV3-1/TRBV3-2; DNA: TGTGCCAGCACCGAGATAGGCAAAAACACTGAAGCTTTCTTT; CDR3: CASTEIGKNTEAFF
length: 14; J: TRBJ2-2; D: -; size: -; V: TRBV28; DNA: TGTGCCAGCAGGCTAGCCATGAACACCGGGGAGCTGTTTTTT; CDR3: CASRLAMNTGELFF
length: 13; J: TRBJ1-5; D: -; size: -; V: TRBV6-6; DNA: TGTGCCAGCAGTCAGGACAGATATCAGCCCCAGCATTTT; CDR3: CASSQDRYQPQHF
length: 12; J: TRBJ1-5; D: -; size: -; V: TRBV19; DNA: TGTGCCAGTAGTATAAACAATCAGCCCCAGCATTTT; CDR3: CASSINNQPQHF
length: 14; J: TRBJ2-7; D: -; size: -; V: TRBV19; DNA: TGTGCCAGTAGTATAGAGCACAGTTCCTACGAGCAGTACTTC; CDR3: CASSIEHSSYEQYF
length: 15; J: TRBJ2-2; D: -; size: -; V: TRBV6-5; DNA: TGTGCCAGCAGTTACCTTGGACAGCTCACCGGGGAGCTGTTTTTT; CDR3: CASSYLGQLTGELFF
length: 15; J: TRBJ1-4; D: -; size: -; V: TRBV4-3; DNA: TGCGCCAGCAGCCAAGTCCCGGGCTCTGATGAAAAACTGTTTTTT; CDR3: CASSQVPGSDEKLFF
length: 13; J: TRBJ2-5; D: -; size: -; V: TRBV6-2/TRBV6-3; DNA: TGTGCCAGCAGTAGGGACTACCAAGAGACCCAGTACTTC; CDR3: CASSRDYQETQYF
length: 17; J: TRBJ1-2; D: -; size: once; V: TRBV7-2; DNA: TGTGCCAGCAGCTTAGCGCTGGGGGAGACCCGGGCATATGGCTACACCTTC; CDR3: CASSLALGETRAYGYTF
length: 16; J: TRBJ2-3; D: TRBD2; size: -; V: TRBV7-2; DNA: TGTGCCAGCAGCTTAGGGACTAGTTTTTTCACAGATACGCAGTATTTT; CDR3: CASSLGTSFFTDTQYF
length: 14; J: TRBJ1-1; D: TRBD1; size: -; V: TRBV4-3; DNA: TGCGCCAGCAGCCAAGATGGGGGGACAGCTAACACTATGTTT; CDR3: CASSQDGGTANTMF
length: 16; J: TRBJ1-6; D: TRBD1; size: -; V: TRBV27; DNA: TGTGCCAGCAGTTTATGGACAGGGGGATATAATTCACCCCTCCACTTT; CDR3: CASSLWTGGYNSPLHF